Sequencing of this T cell receptor (beta chain) was carried out in a study of cytotoxic CD8 clonotypes in ibrutinib-treated CLL. Overall study: Responses: about 25 partial, 2 complete; after median roughly 68 months, around 14 stayed remitted, approximately twelve progressed. Productive templates averaged about 250,000 per sample, and productive rearrangements more than 80,000. Study conclusions and caveats: Baseline-level clonality went beyond age-matched healthy donors and moved in step with circulating CD8+ T-cell counts. A rise in clonality was seen at ibrutinib response, and a fall back toward baseline was seen at progression.

TCRdb keeps only in-frame clones here, not all; method: immunoSEQ multiplex PCR. Of about 16,000 clones in the sample, 68% were seen once. Notes on this clone: Its target is not known.

The clonotype was recovered from a human donor with chronic lymphocytic leukemia. Sequences were derived from PBMCs, sampled before ibrutinib treatment.

The DNA for the CDR3 is TGTGCCAGCAGCTTTGGACGAGAGACCCAGTACTTC. This encodes CASSFGRETQYF. The chain employs TRBV5-6 and TRBJ2-5; D gene unclear. Germline CDR1 and CDR2: SGHDT and YYEEEE. The CDR3 has 12 residues. V lost 2 bases and J lost 4, with 6 bases in between. Based on the CDR3 plus reference TRBV5-6 and TRBJ2-5, the full variable domain is DAGVTQSPTHLIKTRGQQVTLRCSPKSGHDTVSWYQQALGQGPQFIFQYYEEEERQRGNFPDRFSGHQFPNYSSELNVNALLLGDSALYLCASSFGRETQYFGPGTRLLVL.